Following are 23 T cell receptor beta chains from one sample sequenced in a study of Graves' ophthalmopathy and Graves' hyperthyroidism listed by TCRdb under 2018. The listed sequencing device is Illumina HiSeq 2000. TCR beta CDR3 regions were amplified from RNA transcripts for repertoire sequencing. The first round was an RT-PCR using HTBI primers with the Qiagen OneStep RT-PCR kit, and this first round was followed by a second-round multiplex PCR, then size selection and purification. TCRdb's own reprocessing of the public reads used fastp at Q25 and MiXCR and kept productive beta chains. Duplicate CDR3 protein sequences are folded into a single record with the most common DNA and genes. In this sample the table shows roughly 410,000 distinct CDR3 sequences, approximately 15% of which occur a single time. The ten largest clones represent 5.5% to 7% of the sample. The sequenced sample consisted of peripheral blood. These receptors were taken from a woman aged 18-29 years with stable Graves' hyperthyroidism. Donor details come from another sample of the same person, matched by shared clones.

The V call is TRBV12-3 or TRBV12-4, the J call TRBJ2-6, with 7 positions matching TRBD2. J was trimmed by 0 bases and V by 5 bases; bases with no gene match: 10. The CDR3 extends over 18 amino acids. CDR3 sequence: CASSTLAGYSSGANVLTF. The CDR3, as DNA: TGTGCCAGCAGTACCTTAGCGGGTTATAGCTCTGGGGCCAACGTCCTGACTTTC.

Ten or more counts support this clonotype. The CDR3 reads CSVEDLGINIQYF. CDR3 sequence (DNA): TGCAGCGTTGAAGATCTAGGAATAAACATTCAGTACTTC. The rearrangement joins TRBV29-1 to TRBJ2-4; unclear D gene. Trimming pared 0 bases from V and 6 bases from J, leaving 9 bases between. Germline CDR1 SQVTM, CDR2 ANQGSEA. The CDR3 length is 13 residues. Full variable domain (remainder filled in from reference TRBV29-1 and TRBJ2-4): SAVISQKPSRDICQRGTSLTIQCQVDSQVTMMFWYRQQPGQSLTLIATANQGSEATYESGFVIDKFPISRPNLTFSTLTVSNMSPEDSSIYLCSVEDLGINIQYFGAGTRLSVL.

The V and J genes are TRBV4-1 and TRBJ1-1; D is uncertain. V was clipped by 1 base and J by 0 bases, with 12 bases between them. The CDR3 runs to 16 residues. The V gene's germline CDR1 is MGHRA and CDR2 YSYEKL. The CDR3 DNA reads as TGCGCCAGCAGCCAAGGGACCGGCACAATGAACACTGAAGCTTTCTTT. It specifies CASSQGTGTMNTEAFF.

This chain uses TRBV6-1 with TRBJ2-6; TRBD1 agrees at 10 bases. The J segment lost 3 bases and the V segment lost 6 bases, leaving 2 bases of the junction unmatched. Looked up from germline, CDR1 is MNHNS and CDR2 is SASEGT. The CDR3 has 15 residues. CDR3 amino acids: CASRDRGLGANVLTF. The DNA for the CDR3 is TGTGCCAGCAGAGACAGGGGGCTTGGGGCCAACGTCCTGACTTTC.

The V call is TRBV2, the J call TRBJ1-5; TRBD1 agrees at 7 bases. CDR3 length equals 16 residues. Trimming removed 3 bases from V and 0 bases from J; junction bases left unmatched: 5. Germline V CDR1 and CDR2: SNHLY, FYNNEI. CDR3: CASSETQGRSNQPQHF. Written as DNA, the CDR3 is TGTGCCAGCAGTGAGACACAGGGGCGTAGCAATCAGCCCCAGCATTTT.

This clonotype showed up many times. The V call is TRBV2, the J call TRBJ1-2; tentatively, D is TRBD1 (5 bases). This CDR3 is 15 amino acids long. Trimming removed 0 bases from V and 6 bases from J, with 14 bases in between. CDR1 is SNHLY, CDR2 FYNNEI, per germline. The CDR3 DNA sequence: TGTGCCAGCAGTGAAGCGCTTGGGGGTGGAAATGGCTACACCTTC. It specifies CASSEALGGGNGYTF. Based on the CDR3 plus reference TRBV2 and TRBJ1-2, the full variable domain is EPEVTQTPSHQVTQMGQEVILRCVPISNHLYFYWYRQILGQKVEFLVSFYNNEISEKSEIFDDQFSVERPDGSNFTLKIRSTKLEDSAMYFCASSEALGGGNGYTFGSGTRLTVV.

This clonotype showed up just a few times. The chain recombines TRBV5-1 with TRBJ2-1; D not certain. This CDR3 is 12 amino acids long. Germline V gene sequence: CDR1 SGHRS, CDR2 YFSETQ. V gave up 2 bases and J gave up 9 bases, with 9 bases separating them. The CDR3 nucleotides read TGCGCCAGCAGCTTAATGACGACTGAGCAGTTCTTC. Protein sequence: CASSLMTTEQFF.

This clonotype was recorded at least ten times. The CDR3 bases are TGTGCCACCAGCGGACAGTCCTTCTATGGCTACACCTTC. This codes for CATSGQSFYGYTF. The chain couples TRBV24-1 to TRBJ1-2; D might be TRBD1 (6 bases). Trimming took off 7 bases at V and 4 bases at J, with 12 bases between the two ends. The CDR3 length is 13 residues. Germline CDR1 and CDR2: KGHDR and SFDVKD.

This clonotype was counted many times. The chain is built from TRBV7-8 and TRBJ1-2, with TRBD1 matching over 7 bases. Germline CDR1 reads SGHVS; CDR2 reads FQNEAQ. The CDR3 runs to 18 residues. The ends lost 5 bases at V and 0 bases at J; junction bases unmatched: 15. The CDR3 DNA is TGTGCCAGCAGCCAAAAAATTACCACCGGGACAGCTAACTATGGCTACACCTTC. As protein: CASSQKITTGTANYGYTF.

This clonotype was observed many times. The gene calls are TRBV6-5 and TRBJ2-5; TRBD2 agrees at 9 bases. After removal of 0 bases from V and 5 bases from J, the junction contained 4 bases not matched to a gene. This CDR3 is built from 15 residues. Germline lookup yields CDR1 MNHEY and CDR2 SVGAGI. The CDR3 DNA sequence: TGTGCCAGCAGTTACTCTGGCGGGGGGGCTGAGACCCAGTACTTC. Protein: CASSYSGGGAETQYF.

This clonotype was seen ten or more times. The chain carries TRBV12-3 or TRBV12-4 and TRBJ1-1; D gene unclear. The CDR3 loop spans 13 amino acids. Trimming cost V 5 bases and J 3 bases, with 10 bases left between them. CDR3 sequence reads: CASSRLWDTEAFF. The CDR3 DNA follows: TGTGCCAGCAGTCGCCTATGGGACACTGAAGCTTTCTTT.

CDR3 nucleotides: TGCAGCGTGACACAGGGGCGTGATGGCTACACCTTC. Translated, it gives CSVTQGRDGYTF. The chain is built from TRBV29-1 and TRBJ1-2; 7 bases fit TRBD1. Looked up from germline, CDR1 is SQVTM and CDR2 is ANQGSEA. The CDR3 contains 12 residues. Trimming at V came to 6 bases and at J to 6 bases, leaving 7 bases not matched to a gene.

This clonotype was recorded many times. The chain couples TRBV11-3 to TRBJ1-2; 7 nucleotides align to TRBD1. Looked up from germline, CDR1 is SGHNT and CDR2 is YENEEA. The CDR3 sequence is 12 residues long. V lost 4 bases and J lost 7; bases outside the gene matches: 3. The CDR3 DNA reads as TGTGCCAGCAGCTCACAGGGGTTTGGCTACACCTTC. Its translation: CASSSQGFGYTF. Based on the CDR3 plus reference TRBV11-3 and TRBJ1-2, the full variable domain is EAGVVQSPRYKIIEKKQPVAFWCNPISGHNTLYWYLQNLGQGPELLIRYENEEAVDDSQLPKDRFSAERLKGVDSTLKIQPAELGDSAVYLCASSSQGFGYTFGSGTRLTVV.

At least ten counts were recorded for this clonotype. V and J are TRBV6-1 and TRBJ1-3; TRBD1 might be the D (6 bases). Germline CDR1 and CDR2: MNHNS and SASEGT. Trimming stripped 1 base from V and 2 bases from J, with 9 bases between. The CDR3 contains 15 residues. This CDR3 is CASSEGQATGNTIYF. CDR3 DNA: TGTGCCAGCAGTGAAGGACAGGCTACTGGAAACACCATATATTTT.

Ten or more counts support this clonotype. This chain connects TRBV12-3 or TRBV12-4 to TRBJ1-4, with 7 bases aligning to TRBD1. V was clipped by 10 bases and J by 7 bases; unmatched bases: 9. This CDR3 is 13 amino acids long. In nucleotides, the CDR3 is TGTGCCACCGCAGGGACAGTGACTGAAAAACTGTTTTTT. The encoded protein is CATAGTVTEKLFF.

Details on this clonotype: A much larger clonotype is one base distant, so this may be a read error. This chain uses TRBV12-3 or TRBV12-4 with TRBJ1-6; possible D gene TRBD1, 6 bases. Trimming removed 4 bases from V and 7 bases from J, with 20 bases in between. There are 17 residues in the CDR3. Here the CDR3 reads CASSSYNRATGNSPLHF. DNA of the CDR3: TGTGCCAGCAGTTCATACAACAGGGCGACGGGGAATTCACCCCTCCACTTT.

This clonotype has a count of ten or more. The chain links TRBV15 to TRBJ1-2; D ambiguous. The CDR3 loop spans 14 amino acids. Trimming removed 1 base at V and 8 bases at J, with 14 bases between. Germline V gene data show CDR1 as LNHNV and CDR2 as YYDKDF (reference sequence). CDR3 bases: TGTGCCACCAGCAGAGGGGCAGCGCAAGGGGGCTACACCTTC. It is translated as CATSRGAAQGGYTF.

In its sample, this clonotype was seen a few times. The gene calls are TRBV20-1 and TRBJ2-5; perhaps TRBD2 as D (7 bases). This CDR3 contains 15 residues. Germline loops: CDR1 DFQATT, CDR2 SNEGSKA (reference sequence). The V end lost 7 bases, the J end lost 3 bases, and 21 bases lay between the germline ends. The CDR3 coding sequence is TGCAGTGTTCTAGGGGTGAGGGGGGGAGAAGAGACCCAGTACTTC. Amino acids: CSVLGVRGGEETQYF.

The V gene is TRBV20-1, the J gene TRBJ1-1; D is uncertain. Germline loops: CDR1 DFQATT, CDR2 SNEGSKA (reference sequence). This CDR3 contains 13 residues. V dropped 6 bases and J dropped 7 bases, with 18 bases sitting between them. In DNA, the CDR3 is TGCAGTGCGGTAGAGGGCTGGGTCCTTGAAGCTTTCTTT. This translates into CSAVEGWVLEAFF.

The chain uses TRBV6-5 and TRBJ2-7, with D tentatively TRBD2 (6 bases). Germline V lookup: CDR1 MNHEY, CDR2 SVGAGI. Deletions cut 2 bases from V and 5 bases from J, with 13 bases between. The CDR3 extends over 14 amino acids. Here the CDR3 DNA reads TGTGCCAGCAGTTACGCGGGACGGGTTCACGAGCAGTACTTC. Translating gives CASSYAGRVHEQYF.

Many counts were recorded for this clonotype. The chain couples TRBV5-1 to TRBJ2-5; D is tentatively TRBD1 or TRBD2 (6 bases each). Trimming left V 0 bases short and J 5 bases short, with 14 bases between. Germline CDR1 and CDR2: SGHRS and YFSETQ. The CDR3 is 15 amino acids. The CDR3 DNA follows: TGCGCCAGCAGCTTGGAGGGGGGCGGCTTGGAGACCCAGTACTTC. Amino acids: CASSLEGGGLETQYF.

In this sample, this clonotype turned up many times. This chain connects TRBV4-1 to TRBJ2-7; D gene unclear. The CDR3 sequence is 15 residues long. Germline V gene data show CDR1 as MGHRA and CDR2 as YSYEKL. V was trimmed by 0 bases and J by 5 bases, leaving 14 bases between them. This CDR3 is CASSQETNPYDEQYF. The CDR3 DNA reads as TGCGCCAGCAGCCAAGAAACGAATCCGTACGACGAGCAGTACTTC.

This clonotype was found many times. CDR3 loop: CASRMAGGTDGYTF. CDR3 sequence (DNA): TGTGCCAGCAGAATGGCAGGCGGGACGGATGGCTACACCTTC. V usage is TRBV2 and J usage is TRBJ1-2, with D possibly matching TRBD1 (5 bases). The CDR3 has 14 residues. V lost 6 bases, J lost 6 bases, and 17 bases lay in between. Germline V gives CDR1 SNHLY, CDR2 FYNNEI.